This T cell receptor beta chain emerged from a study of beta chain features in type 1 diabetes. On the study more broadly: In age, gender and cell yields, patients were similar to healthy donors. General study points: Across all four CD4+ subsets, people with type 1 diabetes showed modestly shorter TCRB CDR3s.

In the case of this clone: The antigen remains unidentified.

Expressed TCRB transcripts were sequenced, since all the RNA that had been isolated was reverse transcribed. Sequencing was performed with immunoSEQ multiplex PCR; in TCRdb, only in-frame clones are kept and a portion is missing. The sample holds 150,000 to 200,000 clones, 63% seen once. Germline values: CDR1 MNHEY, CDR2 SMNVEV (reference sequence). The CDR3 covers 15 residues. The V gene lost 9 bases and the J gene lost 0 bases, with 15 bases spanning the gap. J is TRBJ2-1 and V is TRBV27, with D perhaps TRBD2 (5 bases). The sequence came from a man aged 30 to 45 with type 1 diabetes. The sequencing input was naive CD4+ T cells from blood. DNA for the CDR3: TGTGCCAGTAATAGACAAGGGAGCTCCTACAATGAGCAGTTCTTC. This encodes CASNRQGSSYNEQFF.